The clone carrying this TCR beta chain was counted only a few times. The ends were cut back, 4 bases at V and 10 bases at J, with 14 bases in the middle. The germline CDR1 and CDR2 sequences are WNHNN and SYGVQD (reference sequence). This CDR3 has 14 amino acids. Assay: immunoSEQ multiplex PCR; the TCRdb copy retains only in-frame clones and omits some. The sample consists of around 200,000 clones, 80% to 90% of them appearing once. These data are taken from a study of blood T cell repertoires in COVID-19. Participants spanned ages about 18 to 100 years and resided in some 22 US areas. Material: PBMCs or T cells enriched from blood (not recorded which). The chain carries TRBV10-1 and TRBJ1-6, with TRBD1 as a possible D gene (6 bases). This TCR was recovered from a man younger than 40 who had recovered from COVID-19. The DNA for the CDR3 is TGCGCCAGCAGTGGTGGGCAGGGGAACTCACCCCTCCACTTT. It codes for CASSGGQGNSPLHF.